This paragraph covers one TCR beta chain sequence. These data belong to a study of blood T cell repertoires in COVID-19. Study overall: Sites across the United States, Italy and Spain contributed samples from acute and convalescent COVID-19.

Enrollment of patients from Seattle took place during active infection, with longitudinal follow-up. Clones were sequenced by immunoSEQ multiplex PCR, and TCRdb holds only the in-frame ones, with some missing. The repertoire includes some 220,000 clones, over 80% of them detected once, and roughly 1.3% sits in the top ten. From germline, CDR1 is SEHNR and CDR2 FQNEAQ (reference sequence). The CDR3 loop spans 16 amino acids. Losses at the gene ends were 5 bases for V and 6 bases for J; bases not matched to a gene: 11. The sequence came from a woman in her 30s with COVID-19, enrolled during active disease. Sequencing used peripheral blood. V and J are TRBV7-9 and TRBJ2-1; TRBD2 aligns across 9 bases. CDR3 DNA sequence: TGTGCCAGCAGCCTTAGCGCGGGGGGGCCGGGCAATGAGCAGTTCTTC. This codes for CASSLSAGGPGNEQFF.